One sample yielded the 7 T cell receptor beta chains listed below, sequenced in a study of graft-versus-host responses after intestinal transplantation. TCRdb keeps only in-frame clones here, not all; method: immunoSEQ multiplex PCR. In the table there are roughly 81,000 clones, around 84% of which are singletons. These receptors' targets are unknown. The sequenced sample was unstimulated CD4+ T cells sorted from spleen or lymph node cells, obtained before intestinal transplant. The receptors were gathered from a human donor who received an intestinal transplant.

CDR3 nucleotide sequence: TGTGCCAGTAGTATCATGGGGGGGGACTGGGACACTGAAGCTTTCTTT. This sequence encodes CASSIMGGDWDTEAFF. This chain joins TRBV19 and TRBJ1-1, with D perhaps TRBD1 (5 bases). V lost 3 bases and J 3 bases, leaving 17 bases between the germline ends. Germline lookup yields CDR1 LNHDA and CDR2 SQIVND (reference sequence). This CDR3 comprises 16 residues.

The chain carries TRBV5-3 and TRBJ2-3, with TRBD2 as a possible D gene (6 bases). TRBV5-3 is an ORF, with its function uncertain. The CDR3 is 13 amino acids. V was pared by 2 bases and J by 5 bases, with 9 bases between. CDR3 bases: TGTGCCAGAAGCTTTGTGGGGGGAGATACGCAGTATTTT. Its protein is CARSFVGGDTQYF.

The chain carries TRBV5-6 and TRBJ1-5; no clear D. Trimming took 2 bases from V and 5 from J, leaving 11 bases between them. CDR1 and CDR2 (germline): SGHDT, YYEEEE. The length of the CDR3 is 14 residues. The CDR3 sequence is CASSLQQGDQPQHF. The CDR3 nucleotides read TGTGCCAGCAGCTTACAACAAGGAGATCAGCCCCAGCATTTT.

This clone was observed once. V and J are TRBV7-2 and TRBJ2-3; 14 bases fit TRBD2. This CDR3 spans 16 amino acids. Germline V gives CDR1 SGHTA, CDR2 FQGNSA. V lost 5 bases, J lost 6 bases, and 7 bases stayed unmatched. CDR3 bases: TGTGCCAGCAGCACGGGACTAGCGGGAGAAACCGATACGCAGTATTTT. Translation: CASSTGLAGETDTQYF.

CDR3 residues: CASSALGGYTF. The CDR3 bases are TGTGCCAGCAGCGCCCTCGGTGGCTACACCTTC. This rearrangement joins TRBV9 to TRBJ1-2; D remains ambiguous. The CDR3 runs 11 residues. From germline, CDR1 is SGDLS and CDR2 YYNGEE. V lost 3 bases to trimming and J lost 7 bases, with 7 bases between them.

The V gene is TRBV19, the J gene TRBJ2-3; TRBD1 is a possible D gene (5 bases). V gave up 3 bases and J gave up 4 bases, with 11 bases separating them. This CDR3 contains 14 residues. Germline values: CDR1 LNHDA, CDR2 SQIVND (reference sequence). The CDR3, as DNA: TGTGCCAGTAGTATGGATTGGGGCCCAGATACGCAGTATTTT. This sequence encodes CASSMDWGPDTQYF.

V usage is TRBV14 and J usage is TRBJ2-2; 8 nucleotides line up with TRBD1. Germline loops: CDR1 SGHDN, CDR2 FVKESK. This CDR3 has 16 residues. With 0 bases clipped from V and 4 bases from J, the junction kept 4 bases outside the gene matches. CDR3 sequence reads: CASSQDQGASTGELFF. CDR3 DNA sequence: TGTGCCAGCAGCCAAGATCAGGGGGCGAGCACCGGGGAGCTGTTTTTT.